The 5 T cell receptor beta chains below all came from one sample that was sequenced in a study of shared clonotypes between healthy human individuals (dated by TCRdb to about 2020). Libraries were made using the immunoSEQ multiplex PCR assay. Entries here come from immuneACCESS through TCRdb and include only in-frame sequences with V and J called. Some clones fail to appear in such tables; in the studies checked, an unresolved V gene covers under half of the shortfall, and the cause of the remainder is unknown. This sample holds some 2.4 million clones; approximately 93% were observed only once. More than 0.35% of the sample comes from the top ten. Sequencing was carried out using naive CD4+ T cells from PBMCs. Taken with the paper, the label for cell subset or site translates to: CD45RA+ positively selected. The receptors here all came from a man between 18 and 35 years old in good health. Some clones in this sample may be carry-over from other donors' samples.

A remark on this clone: Other DNA sequences in this specimen translate into the identical CDR3. The CDR3 sequence is CASSLGVGELFF. In DNA, the CDR3 is TGTGCCAGCAGCTTGGGGGTCGGGGAGCTGTTTTTT. The chain is built from TRBV7-2 and TRBJ2-2; D might be TRBD1 or TRBD2, each matching 5 bases. The V end was cut by 3 bases, the J end by 7 bases, with 6 bases between. CDR1 is SGHTA, CDR2 FQGNSA, per germline. This CDR3 is built from 12 residues.

V usage is TRBV28 and J usage is TRBJ2-7, with 7 bases that match TRBD1. Germline CDR1 and CDR2: MDHEN and SYDVKM. With V trimmed by 8 bases and J by 2 bases, 15 bases remained unmatched. The CDR3 is 16 amino acids. Here the CDR3 DNA reads TGTGCCAGCCAGACGACAGGGCGCATAACTCCCTACGAGCAGTACTTC. Translating gives CASQTTGRITPYEQYF.

The V gene is TRBV7-5, the J gene TRBJ2-7; TRBD2, as called in the table, went unchecked against the DNA. TRBV7-5 is recorded as a pseudogene. This CDR3 is built from 19 residues. CDR3 nucleotides: TGTGCCAGAAGCCCATGTACGAAACGACTAGCGGGAGCCCCCTACGAGCAGTACTTC. It is translated as CARSPCTKRLAGAPYEQYF.

The chain joins TRBV9 to TRBJ2-5; D not certain. V was clipped by 4 bases and J by 0 bases, with 10 bases between them. The CDR3 is 14 amino acids. Germline lookup yields CDR1 SGDLS and CDR2 YYNGEE. The CDR3 spells CASSLRAYQETQYF. The CDR3 region has the DNA TGTGCCAGCAGCCTACGGGCCTACCAAGAGACCCAGTACTTC.

With regard to this clone: Other nucleotide sequences from this sample produce the same CDR3. This chain uses TRBV2 with TRBJ1-5; D is ambiguous. Germline V lookup: CDR1 SNHLY, CDR2 FYNNEI. The CDR3 runs 14 residues. The ends were cut back, 4 bases at V and 2 bases at J, with 9 bases in the middle. CDR3 in amino acids: CASSGAGGNQPQHF. CDR3 DNA sequence: TGTGCCAGCAGTGGGGCCGGAGGCAATCAGCCCCAGCATTTT. Together with reference TRBV2 and TRBJ1-5, the CDR3 gives the full variable domain: EPEVTQTPSHQVTQMGQEVILRCVPISNHLYFYWYRQILGQKVEFLVSFYNNEISEKSEIFDDQFSVERPDGSNFTLKIRSTKLEDSAMYFCASSGAGGNQPQHFGDGTRLSIL.